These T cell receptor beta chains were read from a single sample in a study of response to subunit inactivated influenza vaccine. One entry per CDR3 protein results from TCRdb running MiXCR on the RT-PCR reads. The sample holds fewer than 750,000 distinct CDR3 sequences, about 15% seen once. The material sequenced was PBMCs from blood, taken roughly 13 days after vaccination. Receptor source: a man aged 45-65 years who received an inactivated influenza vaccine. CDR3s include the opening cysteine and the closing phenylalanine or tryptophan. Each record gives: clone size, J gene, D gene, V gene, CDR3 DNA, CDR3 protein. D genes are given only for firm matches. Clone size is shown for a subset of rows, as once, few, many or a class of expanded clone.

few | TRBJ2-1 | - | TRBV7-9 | TGTGCCAGCAGCTTAGCGCCAAGACGAGGACCGGAGGTCTTC | CASSLAPRRGPEVF
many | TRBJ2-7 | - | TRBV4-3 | TGCGCCAGCAGCCCGAAACACTCCTACGAGCAGTACTTC | CASSPKHSYEQYF
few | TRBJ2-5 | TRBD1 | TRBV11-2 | TGTGCCAGCAGCTTAATCAGGGGGCGCATGGAGACCCAGTACTTC | CASSLIRGRMETQYF
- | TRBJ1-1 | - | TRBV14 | TGTGCCAGCAGCCAAGCGGGGGGATACACTGAAGCTTTCTTT | CASSQAGGYTEAFF
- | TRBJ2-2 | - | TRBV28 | TGTGCCAGCAGCAGGGGCGGGAACACCGGGGAGCTGTTTTTT | CASSRGGNTGELFF
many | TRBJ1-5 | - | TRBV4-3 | TGCGCCAGCAGCCAAGATTGGAGGCCAAGCAATCAGCCCCAGCATTTT | CASSQDWRPSNQPQHF
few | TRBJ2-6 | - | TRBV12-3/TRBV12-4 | TGTGCCAGCCAGGGGACGCGCCCTTCTGGGGCCAACGTCCTGACTTTC | CASQGTRPSGANVLTF
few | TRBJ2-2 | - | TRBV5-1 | TGCGCCAGCACGGTTACCGGGGAGCTGTTTTTT | CASTVTGELFF
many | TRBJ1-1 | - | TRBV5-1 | TGCGCCAGCAGCTTGGAAACCGTGAACACTGAAGCTTTCTTT | CASSLETVNTEAFF
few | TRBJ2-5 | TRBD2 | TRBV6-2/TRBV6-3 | TGTGCCAGCAGTCGCAGCGGGGGGGTAGGGCAAGAGACCCAGTACTTC | CASSRSGGVGQETQYF
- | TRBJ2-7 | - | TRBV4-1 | TGCGCCAGCAGCGCAAGACGAGGGGCCTACGAGCAGTACTTC | CASSARRGAYEQYF
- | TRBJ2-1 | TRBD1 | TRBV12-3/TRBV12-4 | TGTGCCAGCAGCCACAAGGGACAGGGGGGCTCCTACAATGAGCAGTTCTTC | CASSHKGQGGSYNEQFF
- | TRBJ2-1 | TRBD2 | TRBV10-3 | TGTGCCATCACCCCTGGACTAGCGGGAGCTAATGAGCAGTTCTTC | CAITPGLAGANEQFF
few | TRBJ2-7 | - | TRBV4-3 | TGCGCCAGCAGCCAAGGAGTTCGAACTCAAGGCTACGAGCAGTACTTC | CASSQGVRTQGYEQYF
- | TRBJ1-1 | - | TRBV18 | TGTGCCAGCTCACCAATAGTGGACACTGAAGCTTTCTTT | CASSPIVDTEAFF
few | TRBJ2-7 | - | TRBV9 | TGTGCCAGCAGCCCTCGGCCAGCCTACGAGCAGTACTTC | CASSPRPAYEQYF
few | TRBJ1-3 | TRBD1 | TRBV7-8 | TGTGCCAGCAGCGGCGGGACAGGGGTGAGAAACACCATATATTTT | CASSGGTGVRNTIYF
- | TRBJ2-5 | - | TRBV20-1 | TGCAGTGCTAGTCGGCCAGGGGAGGGACAGACCCAGTACTTC | CSASRPGEGQTQYF
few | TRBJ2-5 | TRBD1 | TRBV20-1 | TGCAGTGCTAGAGCCGACAGGGCGAGAGAGACCCAGTACTTC | CSARADRARETQYF
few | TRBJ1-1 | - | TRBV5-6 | TGTGCCAGCAGCTCCGAACGGGAGAACACTGAAGCTTTCTTT | CASSSERENTEAFF
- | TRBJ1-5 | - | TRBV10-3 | TGTGCCATCAGTGAAGGGGCCCGCAATCAGCCCCAGCATTTT | CAISEGARNQPQHF
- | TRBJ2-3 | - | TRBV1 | TGCACCAGCAGCCAAGAATCCGCGACCAACAGCACAGATACGCAGTATTTT | CTSSQESATNSTDTQYF
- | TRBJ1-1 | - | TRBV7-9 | TGTGCCAGCAGCCCTAGTGGGGGAAGGCGGTTGAACACTGAAGCTTTCTTT | CASSPSGGRRLNTEAFF
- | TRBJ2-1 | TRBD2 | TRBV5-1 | TGCGCCAGCAGCCCCCTAGGACTAGCGGGAGGGAATGAGCAGTTCTTC | CASSPLGLAGGNEQFF
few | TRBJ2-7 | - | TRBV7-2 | TGTGCCAGCAGCTCTGCGGGCGGGCACGAGCAGTACTTC | CASSSAGGHEQYF
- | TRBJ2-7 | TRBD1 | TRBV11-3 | TGTGCCAGCAGCCCAGACAGGGGTCTCTCCGAGCAGTACTTC | CASSPDRGLSEQYF
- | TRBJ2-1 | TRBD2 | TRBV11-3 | TGTGCCAGCAGCTCCATAGCGGGCGACAATGAGCAGTTCTTC | CASSSIAGDNEQFF
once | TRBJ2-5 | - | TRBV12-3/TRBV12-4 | TGTGCCAGCAGGTCTGCATGGAAAGAGACCCAGTACTTC | CASRSAWKETQYF
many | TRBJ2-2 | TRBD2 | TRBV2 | TGTGCCAGCAGTGAGACTAGCGGGAGGACCGGGGAGCTGTTTTTT | CASSETSGRTGELFF
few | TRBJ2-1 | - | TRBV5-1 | TGCGCCAGCACCCGGGGGCTTGGGGGAGTATCGGGCAATGAGCAGTTCTTC | CASTRGLGGVSGNEQFF
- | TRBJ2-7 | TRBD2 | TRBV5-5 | TGTGCCAGCAGCGGAGGACTAGCCATCTACGAGCAGTACTTC | CASSGGLAIYEQYF
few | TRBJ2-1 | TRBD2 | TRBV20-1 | TGCAGTGCTAGAGAGGGGAGCGGGAGTCTGGATGAGCAGTTCTTC | CSAREGSGSLDEQFF
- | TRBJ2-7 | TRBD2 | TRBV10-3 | TGTGCCACCAGGCACGGGAGGATCTACGAGCAGTACTTC | CATRHGRIYEQYF
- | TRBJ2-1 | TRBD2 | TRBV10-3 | TGTGCCATCAGAGGGACTAGCGGAACCCACTCCTACAATGAGCAGTTCTTC | CAIRGTSGTHSYNEQFF
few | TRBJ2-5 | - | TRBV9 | TGTGCCAGCAGCGTAGACGGCGGAAAGACCCAGTACTTC | CASSVDGGKTQYF
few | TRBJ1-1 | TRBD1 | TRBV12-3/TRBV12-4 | TGTGCCAGCAACCGGGCCGGGACAGTGAACACTGAAGCTTTCTTT | CASNRAGTVNTEAFF
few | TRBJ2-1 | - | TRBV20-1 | TGCAGTGCTAAGTTCGGGACCCGTAGGGATGAGCAGTTCTTC | CSAKFGTRRDEQFF
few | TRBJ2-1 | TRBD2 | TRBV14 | TGTGCCAGCAGCCTTCAGCGGGGCCCATACAATGAGCAGTTCTTC | CASSLQRGPYNEQFF
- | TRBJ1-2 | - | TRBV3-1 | TGTGCCAGCAGCCAAGATCCCCGTGGCTACACCTTC | CASSQDPRGYTF
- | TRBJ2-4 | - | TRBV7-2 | TGTGCCAGCAGCCCCCGTGGGGGGGCGGAAAACATTCAGTACTTC | CASSPRGGAENIQYF
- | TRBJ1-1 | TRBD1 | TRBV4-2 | TGTGCCAGCAGCCAGGGGGACAGGGTTGGTACTGAAGCTTTCTTT | CASSQGDRVGTEAFF
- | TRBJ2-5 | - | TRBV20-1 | TGCAGTGCTAGCATCTGGCGGGGCATCCAAGAGACCCAGTACTTC | CSASIWRGIQETQYF
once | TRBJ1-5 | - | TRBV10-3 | TGTGCCATCAGTGAAAATAGCAATCAGCCCCAGCATTTT | CAISENSNQPQHF
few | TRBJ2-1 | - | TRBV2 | TGTGCCAGCAGTATGGAGGGGGGCTACAATGAGCAGTTCTTC | CASSMEGGYNEQFF
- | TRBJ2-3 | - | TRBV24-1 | TGTGCCACCAGTGATACGACTAGATTTCCGAGTACGCAGTATTTT | CATSDTTRFPSTQYF
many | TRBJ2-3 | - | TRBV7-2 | TGTGCCAGCAGCACCTTAGGGGATAACACAGATACGCAGTATTTT | CASSTLGDNTDTQYF
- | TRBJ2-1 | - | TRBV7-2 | TGTGCCAGCAGCTTAGGAGAGGTAGGGGGGGGTGAGCAGTTCTTC | CASSLGEVGGGEQFF